The sample holds a few counts of the clone carrying this T cell receptor (beta chain). Its target is unknown. In TCRdb, the 5' RACE reads were re-called with MiXCR into one record per CDR3 protein. Of about 84,000 distinct CDR3 sequences detected, approximately 15% appear once; the ten largest clones hold around 31%. These data belong to a study of T-cell memory formation after mild COVID-19. Whole-study context: The TCR clusters were mostly specific to one donor. Findings of the study overall: The pre-infection memory compartment contained some responding clones, suggesting cross-reactive memory joined. There was a balanced CD4/CD8 profile in clones contracting day 15 to 85, and later expanders leaned CD4+. Contracting clones localized mainly to CM and EM when CD4+ and mainly to EMRA when CD8+.

The CDR3 runs 15 residues. From germline, CDR1 is SGHRS and CDR2 YFSETQ. Deletions cut 2 bases from V and 3 bases from J, with 14 bases between. This sequence originates from an adult woman who had mild COVID-19 (a few samples of this study predate the infection). Cell type and time point are not known. V gene TRBV5-1 combines with J gene TRBJ2-5, with D possibly TRBD1 on 6 matching bases. Material for sequencing was PBMCs or a T cell subset sorted from them (not recorded which). CDR3 protein: CASSFVQGLKETQYF. Here the CDR3 DNA reads TGCGCCAGCAGCTTTGTACAGGGCCTCAAAGAGACCCAGTACTTC.